These T cell receptor beta chains were read from a single sample in a study of CD8 T cells in ankylosing spondylitis. TCRdb processed the 5' RACE reads anew with MiXCR; each CDR3 protein has one entry. The sample yields 750,000 to 850,000 distinct CDR3 sequences, about 11% seen once. The sample taken for sequencing was blood, either unsorted or a sorted T cell fraction (not recorded which). These receptors all stem from a male donor with ankylosing spondylitis. Each CDR3 is given without its conserved first and last residue. The order of the fields is V gene, CDR3 protein.

v_call: TRBV6-5; cdr3_aa: ASSYRRPGTEAF
v_call: TRBV6-2/TRBV6-3; cdr3_aa: ASSYFGTIQPQH
v_call: TRBV29-1; cdr3_aa: SVLGEGTDTQY
v_call: TRBV5-1; cdr3_aa: ASSLSRRIETQY
v_call: TRBV20-1; cdr3_aa: SARVATGQNTEAF
v_call: TRBV20-1; cdr3_aa: SARDAGSFYGYT
v_call: TRBV9; cdr3_aa: ASSFGQGAFDSPLH
v_call: TRBV20-1; cdr3_aa: SATRNLYEQY
v_call: TRBV6-1; cdr3_aa: ASSRDGGYT
v_call: TRBV20-1; cdr3_aa: SAREENYGYT
v_call: TRBV4-2; cdr3_aa: ASSSMGTQSYEQY
v_call: TRBV11-2; cdr3_aa: ASSPYTTGGLGYWEQF
v_call: TRBV18; cdr3_aa: ASSPLLAGVSYNEQF
v_call: TRBV20-1; cdr3_aa: SAETGASSYNEQF
v_call: TRBV2; cdr3_aa: ASSASTSTDTQY
v_call: TRBV5-1; cdr3_aa: ASSSQPLSANTGELF
v_call: TRBV25-1; cdr3_aa: ASAGTGKQPQH
v_call: TRBV9; cdr3_aa: ASSVVKLIYEQY
v_call: TRBV10-3; cdr3_aa: AISEREGGNQPQH
v_call: TRBV5-1; cdr3_aa: ASIGSFSDTQY
v_call: TRBV6-5; cdr3_aa: ASSYRQGADTQY
v_call: TRBV5-1; cdr3_aa: ASSWGTGIDEKLF
v_call: TRBV6-1; cdr3_aa: ASSKLGVSYNEQF
v_call: TRBV5-1; cdr3_aa: ASSPGPPVSEQF
v_call: TRBV29-1; cdr3_aa: SAVWGVGGYT
v_call: TRBV12-3/TRBV12-4; cdr3_aa: ASSPGRFGQPQH
v_call: TRBV4-3; cdr3_aa: ASSQGVEGYEQY
v_call: TRBV10-2; cdr3_aa: ASRGLAGVEETQY
v_call: TRBV4-3; cdr3_aa: ASSQRLGDGYTDTQY
v_call: TRBV20-1; cdr3_aa: SARALRGGRQPQH
v_call: TRBV20-1; cdr3_aa: SASRGRGRAIQY
v_call: TRBV20-1; cdr3_aa: SARLWSRGRRNEQY
v_call: TRBV20-1; cdr3_aa: SGNYRGRPYEQY
v_call: TRBV4-2; cdr3_aa: ASSLPGGTKNIQY
v_call: TRBV28; cdr3_aa: ASRRPRTASYEQY
v_call: TRBV7-8; cdr3_aa: ASKGLAADSSYNEQF
v_call: TRBV29-1; cdr3_aa: SVARDTNSPLH
v_call: TRBV28; cdr3_aa: ASSLSNSVESTRF
v_call: TRBV12-3/TRBV12-4; cdr3_aa: ASSSRGGGDYGYT
v_call: TRBV12-3/TRBV12-4; cdr3_aa: ASSLLGQGASEQF
v_call: TRBV4-2; cdr3_aa: ASSQLSPGWTEAF
v_call: TRBV7-2; cdr3_aa: ASSTILAGGRETQY
v_call: TRBV5-1; cdr3_aa: ASRYQAGTDTQY
v_call: TRBV10-3; cdr3_aa: AISVTVAGELF
v_call: TRBV7-2; cdr3_aa: ASSSWVDNEQF
v_call: TRBV20-1; cdr3_aa: SARWTEPYEQY
v_call: TRBV18; cdr3_aa: ASSRRDQPQH
v_call: TRBV6-1; cdr3_aa: ASSPTRGASYNEQF
v_call: TRBV29-1; cdr3_aa: SALDRLQETQY
v_call: TRBV20-1; cdr3_aa: SAGRETTIQY
v_call: TRBV24-1; cdr3_aa: ATSDPGTGGDEQF
v_call: TRBV7-8; cdr3_aa: ASSPTQGAPTGELF
v_call: TRBV19; cdr3_aa: ASKTSGVTSYNEQF
v_call: TRBV5-1; cdr3_aa: ASSREPGGYNEQF